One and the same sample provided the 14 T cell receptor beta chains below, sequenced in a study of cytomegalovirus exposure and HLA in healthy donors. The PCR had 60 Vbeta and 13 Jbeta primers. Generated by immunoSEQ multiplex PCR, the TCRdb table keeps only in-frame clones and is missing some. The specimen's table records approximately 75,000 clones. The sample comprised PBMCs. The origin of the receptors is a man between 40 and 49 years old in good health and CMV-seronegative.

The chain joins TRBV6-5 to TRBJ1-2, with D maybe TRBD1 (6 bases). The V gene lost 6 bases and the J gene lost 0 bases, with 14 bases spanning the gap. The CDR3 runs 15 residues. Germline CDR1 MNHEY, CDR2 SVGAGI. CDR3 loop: CASSLARGSNYGYTF. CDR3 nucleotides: TGTGCCAGCAGCCTGGCCAGGGGCTCTAACTATGGCTACACCTTC.

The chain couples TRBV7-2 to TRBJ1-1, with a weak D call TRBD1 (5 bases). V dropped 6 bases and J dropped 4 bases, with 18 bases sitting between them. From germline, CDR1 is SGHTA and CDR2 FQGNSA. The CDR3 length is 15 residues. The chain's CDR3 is CASRGPGGVSTEAFF. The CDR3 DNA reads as TGTGCCAGCAGAGGACCTGGGGGGGTTAGCACTGAAGCTTTCTTT.

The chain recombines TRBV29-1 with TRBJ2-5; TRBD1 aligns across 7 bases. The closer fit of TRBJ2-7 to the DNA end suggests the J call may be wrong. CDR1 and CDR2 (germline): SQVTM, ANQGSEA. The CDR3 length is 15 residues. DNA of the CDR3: TGCAGCGTTCCCCGCTTAGGGACAGCGTCCTACGAGCAGTACTTC. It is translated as CSVPRLGTASYEQYF.

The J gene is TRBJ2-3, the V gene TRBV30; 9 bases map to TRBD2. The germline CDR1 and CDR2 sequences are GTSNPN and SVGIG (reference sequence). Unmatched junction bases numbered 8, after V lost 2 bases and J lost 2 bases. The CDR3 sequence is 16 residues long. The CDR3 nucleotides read TGTGCCTGGAGTTTAGCGGGAGCCATAATCACAGATACGCAGTATTTT. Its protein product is CAWSLAGAIITDTQYF.

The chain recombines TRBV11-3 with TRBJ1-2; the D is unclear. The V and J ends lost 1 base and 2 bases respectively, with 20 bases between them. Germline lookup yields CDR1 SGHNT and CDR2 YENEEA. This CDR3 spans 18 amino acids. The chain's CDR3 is CASSLVWAVAEKNYGYTF. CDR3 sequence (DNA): TGTGCCAGCAGCTTAGTGTGGGCCGTGGCAGAAAAAAACTATGGCTACACCTTC.

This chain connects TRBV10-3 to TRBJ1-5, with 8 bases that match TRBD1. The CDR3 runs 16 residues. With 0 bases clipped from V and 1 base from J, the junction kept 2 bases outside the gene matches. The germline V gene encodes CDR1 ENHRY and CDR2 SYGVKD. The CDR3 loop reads CAISESRTGSNQPQHF. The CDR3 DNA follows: TGTGCCATCAGTGAGTCGAGGACAGGGAGCAATCAGCCCCAGCATTTT.

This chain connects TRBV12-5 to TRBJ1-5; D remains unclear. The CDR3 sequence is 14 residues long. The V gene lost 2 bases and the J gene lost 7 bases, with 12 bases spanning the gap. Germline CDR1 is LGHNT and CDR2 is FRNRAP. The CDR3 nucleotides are TGTGCTAGTGGTTTGAGCCGGACGGGACAGCCCCAGCATTTT. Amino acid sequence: CASGLSRTGQPQHF.

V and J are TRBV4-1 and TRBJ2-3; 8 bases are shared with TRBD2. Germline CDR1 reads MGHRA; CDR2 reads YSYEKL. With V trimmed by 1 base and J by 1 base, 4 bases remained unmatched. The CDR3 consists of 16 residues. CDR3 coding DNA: TGCGCCAGCAGCCAAGGTGGAGCGGGGGGCACAGATACGCAGTATTTT. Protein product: CASSQGGAGGTDTQYF.

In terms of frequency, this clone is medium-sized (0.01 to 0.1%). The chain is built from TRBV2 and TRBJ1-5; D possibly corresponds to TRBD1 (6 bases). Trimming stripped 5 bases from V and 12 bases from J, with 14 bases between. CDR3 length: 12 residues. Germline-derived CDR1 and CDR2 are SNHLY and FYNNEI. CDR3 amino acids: CASSFDRNFQHF. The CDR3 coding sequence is TGTGCCAGCAGTTTTGACAGGAACTTCCAGCATTTT.

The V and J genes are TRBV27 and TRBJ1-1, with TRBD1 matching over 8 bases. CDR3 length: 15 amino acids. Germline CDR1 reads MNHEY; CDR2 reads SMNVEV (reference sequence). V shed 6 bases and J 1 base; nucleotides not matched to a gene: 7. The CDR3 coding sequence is TGTGCCAGCAGAGAAAGAGACAGGGGGAACACTGAAGCTTTCTTT. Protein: CASRERDRGNTEAFF.

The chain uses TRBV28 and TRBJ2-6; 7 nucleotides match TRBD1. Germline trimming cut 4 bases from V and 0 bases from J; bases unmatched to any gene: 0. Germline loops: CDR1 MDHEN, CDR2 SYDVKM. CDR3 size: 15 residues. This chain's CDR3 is CASSWTGSGANVLTF. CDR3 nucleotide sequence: TGTGCCAGCAGTTGGACAGGCTCTGGGGCCAACGTCCTGACTTTC.

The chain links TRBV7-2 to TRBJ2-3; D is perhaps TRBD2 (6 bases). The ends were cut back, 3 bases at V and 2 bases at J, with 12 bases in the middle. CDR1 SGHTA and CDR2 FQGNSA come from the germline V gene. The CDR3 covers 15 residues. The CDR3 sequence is CASSLMVADTDTQYF. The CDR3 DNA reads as TGTGCCAGCAGCTTGATGGTAGCGGACACAGATACGCAGTATTTT.

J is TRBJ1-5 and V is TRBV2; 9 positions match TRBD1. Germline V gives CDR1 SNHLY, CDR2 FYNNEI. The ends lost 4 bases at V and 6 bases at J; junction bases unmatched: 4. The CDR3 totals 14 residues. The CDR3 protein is CASSGGQGRQPQHF. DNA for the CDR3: TGTGCCAGCAGTGGGGGACAGGGACGTCAGCCCCAGCATTTT. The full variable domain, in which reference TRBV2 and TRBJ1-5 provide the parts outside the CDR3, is EPEVTQTPSHQVTQMGQEVILRCVPISNHLYFYWYRQILGQKVEFLVSFYNNEISEKSEIFDDQFSVERPDGSNFTLKIRSTKLEDSAMYFCASSGGQGRQPQHFGDGTRLSIL.

DNA of the CDR3: TGCGCCAGCAGTGAGGCGGGAGGGGGCACAGATACGCAGTATTTT. This sequence encodes CASSEAGGGTDTQYF. The chain couples TRBV10-1 to TRBJ2-3; 9 bases are a match to TRBD2. Germline lookup yields CDR1 WNHNN and CDR2 SYGVQD (reference sequence). The CDR3 length is 15 residues. Trimming took 2 bases from V and 1 from J; bases not matched to a gene: 1.